This section outlines one TCR beta chain sequence together with its context. Antigen unknown. The sample comes from a study of T cells expressing NK-cell markers. Turning to the study itself: According to the study, TCR beta repertoires originated from sorted CD3+CD56+NKG2C+, CD3+CD56+NKG2C- and CD3+CD56-NKG2C+ T cells.

UMIs accompanied the 5'RACE template switching by which TCR beta cDNA was made. TCRdb re-called the 5' RACE reads, yielding one record per CDR3 amino acid sequence without DNA. The sample has 440,000 or so distinct CDR3 sequences. The CDR3 covers 15 residues. General study points: The share of CD8+ T cells held by dominant NKG2C+ clonotypes was about 1.0-7.5% in several donors.

The clonotype comes from a woman aged 18 to 75 in good health. The gene calls are TRBV12-3 or TRBV12-4 and TRBJ2-2; TCRdb names TRBD1, which stays unverified in the absence of DNA. Input material: blood T cells: a sorted CD56 or NKG2C T cell subset, CD4+ or CD8+ T cells, or bulk PBMC T cells (not recorded which). The CDR3 reads CASSFSGDNTGELFF.